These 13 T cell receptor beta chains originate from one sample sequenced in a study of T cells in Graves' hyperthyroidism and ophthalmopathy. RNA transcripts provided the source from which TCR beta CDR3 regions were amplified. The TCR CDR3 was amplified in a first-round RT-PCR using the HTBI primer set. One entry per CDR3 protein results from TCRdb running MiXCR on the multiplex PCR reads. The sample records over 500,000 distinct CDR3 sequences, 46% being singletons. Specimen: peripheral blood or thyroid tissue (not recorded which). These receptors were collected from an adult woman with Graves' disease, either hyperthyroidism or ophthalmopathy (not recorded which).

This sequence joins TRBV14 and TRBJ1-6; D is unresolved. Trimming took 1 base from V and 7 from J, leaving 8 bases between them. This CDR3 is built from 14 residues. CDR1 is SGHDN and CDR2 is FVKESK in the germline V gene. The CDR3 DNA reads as TGTGCCAGCAGCCAAGGGACCGAGAATTCACCCCTCCACTTT. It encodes CASSQGTENSPLHF.

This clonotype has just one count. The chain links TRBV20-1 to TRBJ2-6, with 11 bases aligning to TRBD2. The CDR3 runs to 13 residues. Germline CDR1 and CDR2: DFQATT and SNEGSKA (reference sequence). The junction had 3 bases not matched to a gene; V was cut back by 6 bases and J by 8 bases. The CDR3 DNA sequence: TGCAGTGCCCGGACTAGCGGGTCCAACGTCCTGACTTTC. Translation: CSARTSGSNVLTF.

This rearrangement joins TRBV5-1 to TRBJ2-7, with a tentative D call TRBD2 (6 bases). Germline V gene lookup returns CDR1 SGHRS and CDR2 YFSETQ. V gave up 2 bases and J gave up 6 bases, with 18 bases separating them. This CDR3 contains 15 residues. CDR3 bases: TGCGCCAGCAGCTTTTCCGCGGGAAGTTTAAGCGAGCAGTACTTC. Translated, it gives CASSFSAGSLSEQYF.

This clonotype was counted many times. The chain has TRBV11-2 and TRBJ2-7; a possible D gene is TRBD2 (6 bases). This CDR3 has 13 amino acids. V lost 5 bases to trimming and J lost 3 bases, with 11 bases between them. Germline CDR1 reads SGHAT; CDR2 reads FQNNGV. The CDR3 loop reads CASSQPTSYEQYF. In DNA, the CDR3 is TGTGCCAGCAGCCAACCGACTAGCTACGAGCAGTACTTC.

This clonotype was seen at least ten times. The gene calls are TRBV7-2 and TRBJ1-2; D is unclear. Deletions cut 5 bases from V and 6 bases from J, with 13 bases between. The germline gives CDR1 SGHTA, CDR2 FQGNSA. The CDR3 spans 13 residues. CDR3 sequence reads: CASSPRTVDGYTF. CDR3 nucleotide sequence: TGTGCCAGCAGCCCCCGAACCGTAGATGGCTACACCTTC. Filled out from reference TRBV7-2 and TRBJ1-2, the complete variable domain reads GAGVSQSPSNKVTEKGKDVELRCDPISGHTALYWYRQSLGQGLEFLIYFQGNSAPDKSGLPSDRFSAERTGGSVSTLTIQRTQQEDSAVYLCASSPRTVDGYTFGSGTRLTVV.

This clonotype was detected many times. CDR3 sequence: CASSFDGPPLNEKLFF. The CDR3 nucleotides are TGTGCCAGCAGCTTCGACGGACCCCCACTTAATGAAAAACTGTTTTTT. V and J are TRBV7-9 and TRBJ1-4; D gene uncertain. Looked up from germline, CDR1 is SEHNR and CDR2 is FQNEAQ (reference sequence). Trimming removed 3 bases at V and 4 bases at J, with 15 bases between. The CDR3 has 16 residues.

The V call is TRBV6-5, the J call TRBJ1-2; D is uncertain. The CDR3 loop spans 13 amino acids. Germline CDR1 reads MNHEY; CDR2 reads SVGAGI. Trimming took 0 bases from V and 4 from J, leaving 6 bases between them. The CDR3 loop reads CASSYSQSYGYTF. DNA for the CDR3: TGTGCCAGCAGTTACTCGCAGTCCTATGGCTACACCTTC.

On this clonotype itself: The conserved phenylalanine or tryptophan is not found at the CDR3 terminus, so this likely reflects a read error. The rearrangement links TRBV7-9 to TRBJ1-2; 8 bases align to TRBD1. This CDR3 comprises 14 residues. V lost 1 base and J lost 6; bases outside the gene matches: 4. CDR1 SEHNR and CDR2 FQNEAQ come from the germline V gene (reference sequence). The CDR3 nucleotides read TGTGCCAGCAGCTTAGGCCAGGGGGCAGATGGCTACACCTCC. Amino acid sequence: CASSLGQGADGYTS.

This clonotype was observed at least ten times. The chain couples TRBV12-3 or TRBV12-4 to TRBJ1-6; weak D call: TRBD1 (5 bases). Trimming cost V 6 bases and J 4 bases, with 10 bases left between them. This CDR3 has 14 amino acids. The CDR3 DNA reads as TGTGCCAGCAGGGTCGGGGGGTATAATTCACCCCTCCACTTT. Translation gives CASRVGGYNSPLHF.

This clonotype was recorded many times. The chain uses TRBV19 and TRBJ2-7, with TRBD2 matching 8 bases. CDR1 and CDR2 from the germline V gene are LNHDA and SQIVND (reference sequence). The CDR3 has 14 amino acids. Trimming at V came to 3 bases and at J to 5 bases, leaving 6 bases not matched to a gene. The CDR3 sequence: CASSIGAGVDEQYF. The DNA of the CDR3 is TGTGCCAGTAGTATTGGAGCGGGAGTCGACGAGCAGTACTTC.

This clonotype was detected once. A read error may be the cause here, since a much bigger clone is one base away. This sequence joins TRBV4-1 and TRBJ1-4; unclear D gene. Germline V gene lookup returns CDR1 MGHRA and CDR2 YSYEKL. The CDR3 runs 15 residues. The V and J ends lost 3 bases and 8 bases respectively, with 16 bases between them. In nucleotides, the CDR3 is TGCGCCAGCAGCCAGATGGCCCCACGGGTCGAAAAACTGTTTTTT. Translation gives CASSQMAPRVEKLFF.

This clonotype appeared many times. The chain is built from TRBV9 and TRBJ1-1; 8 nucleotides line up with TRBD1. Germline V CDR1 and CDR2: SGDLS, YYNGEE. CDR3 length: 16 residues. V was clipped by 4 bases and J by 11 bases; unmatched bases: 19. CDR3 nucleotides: TGTGCCAGCAGCAAAGGGGGATTGGCAGGGGGCAGGTCTGCTTTCTTT. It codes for CASSKGGLAGGRSAFF.

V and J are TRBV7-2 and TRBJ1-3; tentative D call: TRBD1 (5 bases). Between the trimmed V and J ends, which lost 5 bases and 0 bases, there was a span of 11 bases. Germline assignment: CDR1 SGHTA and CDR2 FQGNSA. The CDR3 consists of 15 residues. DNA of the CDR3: TGTGCCAGCAGCCCAGACAGTCGCTCTGGAAACACCATATATTTT. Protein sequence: CASSPDSRSGNTIYF. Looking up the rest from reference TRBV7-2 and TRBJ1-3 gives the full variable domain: GAGVSQSPSNKVTEKGKDVELRCDPISGHTALYWYRQSLGQGLEFLIYFQGNSAPDKSGLPSDRFSAERTGGSVSTLTIQRTQQEDSAVYLCASSPDSRSGNTIYFGEGSWLTVV.